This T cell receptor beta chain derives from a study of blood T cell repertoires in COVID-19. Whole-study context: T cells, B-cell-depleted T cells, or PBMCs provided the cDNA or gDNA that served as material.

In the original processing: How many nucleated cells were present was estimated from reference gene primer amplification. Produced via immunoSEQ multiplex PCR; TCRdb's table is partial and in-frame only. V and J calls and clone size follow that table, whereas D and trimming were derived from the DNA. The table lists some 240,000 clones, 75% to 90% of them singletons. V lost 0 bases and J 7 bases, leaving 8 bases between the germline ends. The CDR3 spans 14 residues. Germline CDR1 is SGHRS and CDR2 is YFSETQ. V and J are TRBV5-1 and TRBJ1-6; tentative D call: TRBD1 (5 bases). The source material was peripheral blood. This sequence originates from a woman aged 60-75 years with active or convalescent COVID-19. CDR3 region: CASSLGTLNSPLHF. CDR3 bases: TGCGCCAGCAGCTTGGGGACACTGAATTCACCCCTCCACTTT.